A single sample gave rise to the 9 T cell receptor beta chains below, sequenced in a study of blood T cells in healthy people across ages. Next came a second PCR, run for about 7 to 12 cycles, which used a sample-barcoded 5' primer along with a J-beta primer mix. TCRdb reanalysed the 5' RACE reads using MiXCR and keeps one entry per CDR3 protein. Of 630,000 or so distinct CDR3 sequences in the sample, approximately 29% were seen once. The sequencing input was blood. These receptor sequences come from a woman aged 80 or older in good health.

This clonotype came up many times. CDR3 loop: CASSRDSRTDEQFF. In DNA, the CDR3 is TGTGCCAGCAGCCGGGACTCCCGGACGGATGAGCAGTTCTTC. The chain uses TRBV6-5 and TRBJ2-1, with a tentative D call TRBD2 (6 bases). V gave up 6 bases and J gave up 8 bases, with 17 bases separating them. In germline, CDR1 is MNHEY, CDR2 SVGAGI. CDR3 length: 14 amino acids.

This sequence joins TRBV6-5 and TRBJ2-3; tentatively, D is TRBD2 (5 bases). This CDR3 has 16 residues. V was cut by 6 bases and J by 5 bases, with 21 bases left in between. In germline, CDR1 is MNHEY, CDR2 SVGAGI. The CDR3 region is CASSIAGSREEDTQYF. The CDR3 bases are TGTGCCAGCAGCATCGCGGGCAGTCGAGAAGAAGATACGCAGTATTTT.

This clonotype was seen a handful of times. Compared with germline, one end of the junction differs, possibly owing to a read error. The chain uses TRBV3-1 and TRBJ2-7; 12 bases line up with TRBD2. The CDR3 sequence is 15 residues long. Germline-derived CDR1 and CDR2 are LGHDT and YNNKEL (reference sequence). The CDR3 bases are TGTGCCAGCAGCCGCGAACTAGCGGGGGGCTACGAGCGGTACTTC. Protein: CASSRELAGGYERYF.

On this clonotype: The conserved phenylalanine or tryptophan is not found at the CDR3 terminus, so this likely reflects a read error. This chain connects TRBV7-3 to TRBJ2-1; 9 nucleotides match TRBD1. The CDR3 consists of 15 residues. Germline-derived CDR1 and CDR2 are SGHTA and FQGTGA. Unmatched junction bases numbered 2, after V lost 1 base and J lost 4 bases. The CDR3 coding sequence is TGTGCCAGCAGCTTAAGGACAGGGGTATACAATGAGCAGTTCTGC. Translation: CASSLRTGVYNEQFC.

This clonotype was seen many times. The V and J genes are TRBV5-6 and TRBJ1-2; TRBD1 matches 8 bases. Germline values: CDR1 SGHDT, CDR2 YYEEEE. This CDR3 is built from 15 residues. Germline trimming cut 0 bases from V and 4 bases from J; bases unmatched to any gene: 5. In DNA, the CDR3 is TGTGCCAGCAGCTTGGCCGGACAGGGATCCTATGGCTACACCTTC. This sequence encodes CASSLAGQGSYGYTF.

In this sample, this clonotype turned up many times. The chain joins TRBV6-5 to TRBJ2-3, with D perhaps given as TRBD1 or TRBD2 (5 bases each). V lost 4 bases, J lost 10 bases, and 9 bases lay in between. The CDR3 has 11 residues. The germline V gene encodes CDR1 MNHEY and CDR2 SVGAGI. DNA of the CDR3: TGTGCCAGCAGTTCGGGACCTGCGCAGTATTTT. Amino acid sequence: CASSSGPAQYF.

CDR3 sequence reads: CASSVGEGEVTFYNEQFF. The CDR3 DNA follows: TGTGCCAGCAGCGTAGGGGAAGGGGAGGTAACCTTCTACAATGAGCAGTTCTTC. This chain links TRBV9 with TRBJ2-1; maybe TRBD2 (6 bases). V was clipped by 0 bases and J by 3 bases, with 19 bases between them. CDR1 is SGDLS, CDR2 YYNGEE, per germline. This CDR3 comprises 18 residues.

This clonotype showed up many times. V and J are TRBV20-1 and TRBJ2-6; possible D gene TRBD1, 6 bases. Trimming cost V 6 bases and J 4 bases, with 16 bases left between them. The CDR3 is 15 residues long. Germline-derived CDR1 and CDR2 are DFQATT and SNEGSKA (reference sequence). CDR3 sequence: CSASAQGSGANVLTF. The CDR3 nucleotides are TGCAGTGCAAGTGCCCAGGGGAGCGGGGCCAACGTCCTGACTTTC.

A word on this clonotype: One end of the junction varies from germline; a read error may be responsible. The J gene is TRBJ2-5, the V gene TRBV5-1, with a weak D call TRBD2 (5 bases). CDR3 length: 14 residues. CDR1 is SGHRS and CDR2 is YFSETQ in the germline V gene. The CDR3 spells CTSSLEAAQETQYF. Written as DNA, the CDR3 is TGCACCAGCAGCTTGGAGGCCGCCCAAGAGACCCAGTACTTC.